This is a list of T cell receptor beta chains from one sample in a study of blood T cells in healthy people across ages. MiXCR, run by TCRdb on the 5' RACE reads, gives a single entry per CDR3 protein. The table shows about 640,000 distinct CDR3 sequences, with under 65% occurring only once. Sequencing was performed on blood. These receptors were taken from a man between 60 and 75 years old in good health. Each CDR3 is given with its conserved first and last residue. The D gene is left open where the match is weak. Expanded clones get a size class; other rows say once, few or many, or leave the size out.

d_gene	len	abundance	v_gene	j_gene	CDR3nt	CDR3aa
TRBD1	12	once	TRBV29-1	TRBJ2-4	TGCAGCATCGGACAGGGGGGGAACATTCAGTACTTC	CSIGQGGNIQYF
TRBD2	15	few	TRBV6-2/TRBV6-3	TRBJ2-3	TGTGCCAGCAGTTACCTAGCGGGGAACACAGATACGCAGTATTTT	CASSYLAGNTDTQYF
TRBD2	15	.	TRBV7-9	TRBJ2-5	TGTGCCAGCAGCATCAGCGGGGGGGCCGAAGAGACCCAGTACTTC	CASSISGGAEETQYF
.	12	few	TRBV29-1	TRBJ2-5	TGCAGCGCCACCCTCGGGGGAGAGACCCAGTACTTC	CSATLGGETQYF
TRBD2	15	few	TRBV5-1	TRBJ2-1	TGCGCCAGCAGCTTGAAAGCGGGGGCTTACAATGAGCAGTTCTTC	CASSLKAGAYNEQFF
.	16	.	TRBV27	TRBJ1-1	TGTGCCAGCAGCCCTCTGGACAGACATATGAACACTGAAGCTTTCTTT	CASSPLDRHMNTEAFF
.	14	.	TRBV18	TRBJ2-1	TGTGCCAGCTCACCGGGAAGGGAGCGCAATGAGCAGTTCTTC	CASSPGRERNEQFF
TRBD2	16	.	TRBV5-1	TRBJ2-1	TGCGCCAGCAGCTTGCAGGGCGGGGGGGCCCTCAATGAGCAGTTCTTC	CASSLQGGGALNEQFF
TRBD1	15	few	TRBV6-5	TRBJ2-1	TGTGCCAGCAGTCGCCCCGGGACAGGGGACAATGAGCAGTTCTTC	CASSRPGTGDNEQFF
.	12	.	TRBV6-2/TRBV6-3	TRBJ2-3	TGTGCCAGCAGTTCTAGTTCAGATACGCAGTATTTT	CASSSSSDTQYF
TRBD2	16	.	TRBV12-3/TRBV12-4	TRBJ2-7	TGTGCCAGCAGCCCAACTCTAGCGGGGGGGAAGTACGAGCAGTACTTC	CASSPTLAGGKYEQYF
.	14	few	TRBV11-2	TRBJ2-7	TGTGCCAGCAGCTCAACAGGGCCCTCCTACGAGCAGTACTTC	CASSSTGPSYEQYF
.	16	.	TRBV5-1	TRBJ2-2	TGCGTCAGCAGCTCGTCCCGGGACGTAAACACCGGGGAGCTGTTTTTT	CVSSSSRDVNTGELFF
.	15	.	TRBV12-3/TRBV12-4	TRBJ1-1	TGTGCTACAACTAAGCTGGTGCAGGGAAACACTGAAGCTTTCTTT	CATTKLVQGNTEAFF
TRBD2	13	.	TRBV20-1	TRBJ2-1	TGCAGTGCTCCACTAGCGGGGTTCAATGAGCAGTTCTTC	CSAPLAGFNEQFF
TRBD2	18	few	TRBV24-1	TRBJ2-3	TGTGCCACCAGTGAGAACCCCGGGACTAGCGGAAGCACAGATACGCAGTATTTT	CATSENPGTSGSTDTQYF
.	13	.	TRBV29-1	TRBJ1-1	TGCAGCGTTGACTACCAGGGGAACTCTGAAGCTTTCTTT	CSVDYQGNSEAFF
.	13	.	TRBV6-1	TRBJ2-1	TGTGCCAGCAGTCGGGGGTCTGCGACAGGACAGTTCTTC	CASSRGSATGQFF
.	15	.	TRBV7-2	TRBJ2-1	TGTGCCAGCAGCTTAGATAGCATCCTTAGTGATGAGCAGTTCTTC	CASSLDSILSDEQFF
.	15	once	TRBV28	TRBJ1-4	TGTGCCAGCAGATCCCCCCGGGCGACTAATGAAAAACTGTTTTTT	CASRSPRATNEKLFF
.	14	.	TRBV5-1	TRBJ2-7	TGCGCCAGCAGCTTGGATCCAAACAACTACGAGCAGTACTTC	CASSLDPNNYEQYF
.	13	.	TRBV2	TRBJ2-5	TGTGCCAGCAGGGAAGAGGGTACGGAGACCCAGTACTTC	CASREEGTETQYF
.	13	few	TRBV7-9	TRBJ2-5	TGTGCCAGCAGCTTGGGCAGTAAAGAGACCCAGTACTTC	CASSLGSKETQYF
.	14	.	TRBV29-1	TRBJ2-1	TGCAGCGTTGAAGGTTGGCAGGTCTACAATGAGCAGTTCTTC	CSVEGWQVYNEQFF
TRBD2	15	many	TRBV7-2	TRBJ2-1	TGTGCCAGCAGCCCCCGGGGGGGGTTACACAATGAGCAGTTCTTC	CASSPRGGLHNEQFF
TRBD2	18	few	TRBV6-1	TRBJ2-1	TGTGCCAGCAGCCTACAGCCTAGCGGGGGGGCCCGATACAATGAGCAGTTCTTC	CASSLQPSGGARYNEQFF
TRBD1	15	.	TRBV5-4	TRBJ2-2	TGTGCCAGCAGTCCGGGACAGGGGCCCACCGGGGAGCTGTTTTTT	CASSPGQGPTGELFF
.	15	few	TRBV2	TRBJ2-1	TGTGCCAGCAGTCCTGGGACCCCGGGGGCTCATGAGCAGTTCTTC	CASSPGTPGAHEQFF
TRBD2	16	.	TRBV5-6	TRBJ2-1	TGTGCCAGCAGCTGGAGGGGAGGGGCCCCCAACAATGAGCAGTTCTTC	CASSWRGGAPNNEQFF
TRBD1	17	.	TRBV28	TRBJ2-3	TGTGCCAGCAGTCTTCACAGGGGAGTGGGGTATACAGATACGCAGTATTTT	CASSLHRGVGYTDTQYF
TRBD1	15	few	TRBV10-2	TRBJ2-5	TGCGCCAGCAGTGAGTCGACAGGGGGAAAAGAGACCCAGTACTTC	CASSESTGGKETQYF
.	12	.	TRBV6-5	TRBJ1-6	TGTGCCAGCAGTTTACGGTTTTCACCCCTCCACTTT	CASSLRFSPLHF
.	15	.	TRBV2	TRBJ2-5	TGTGCCAGCAGTGAAGCGGCTGCCAGAAAAGAGACCCAGTACTTC	CASSEAAARKETQYF
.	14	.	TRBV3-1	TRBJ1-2	TGTGCCAGCAGCCAAGAAAGACTGCTCTATGGCTACACCTTC	CASSQERLLYGYTF
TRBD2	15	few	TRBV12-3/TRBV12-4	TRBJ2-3	TGTGCCAGCAGTTTAGCCGGGGGGGCCGCAGATACGCAGTATTTT	CASSLAGGAADTQYF
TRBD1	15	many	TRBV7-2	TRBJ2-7	TGTGCCAGCAGCTCCCGGGACAGGGGTGTTCCCAGGCAGTACTTC	CASSSRDRGVPRQYF
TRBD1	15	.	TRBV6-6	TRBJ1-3	TGTGCCAGCAGTTACGGGACAGGGGCTGGAAACACCATATATTTT	CASSYGTGAGNTIYF
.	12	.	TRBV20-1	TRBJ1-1	TGCAGTGCTCGCAATTCCGGGACCAAAGCTTTCTTT	CSARNSGTKAFF
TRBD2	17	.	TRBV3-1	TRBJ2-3	TGTGCCAGCAGCCAAGAGGGACTAGCGGGCGGTCGTGGTACGCAGTATTTT	CASSQEGLAGGRGTQYF
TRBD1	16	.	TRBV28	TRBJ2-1	TGTGCCAGCAGCCCGGATTGGGGACAGGGCTACAATGAGCAGTTCTTC	CASSPDWGQGYNEQFF
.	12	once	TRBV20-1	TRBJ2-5	TGCAGTGCTGTGGTGTTACAAGAGACCCAGTACTTC	CSAVVLQETQYF
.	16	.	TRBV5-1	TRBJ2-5	TGCGCCAGCAGCGTCCAGGGAGGCGGCCAAGGGGAGACCCAGTACTTC	CASSVQGGGQGETQYF
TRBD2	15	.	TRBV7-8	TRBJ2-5	TGTGCCAGCAGCTTGCGGGGGACCGCTGCAGAGACCCAGTACTTC	CASSLRGTAAETQYF
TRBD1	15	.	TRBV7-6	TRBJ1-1	TGTGCCAGCAGCCCTCGTTACAGGGGGGACACTGAAGCTTTCTTT	CASSPRYRGDTEAFF
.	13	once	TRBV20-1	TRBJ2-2	TGCAGTGCTAGGGGGGCGAGCACCGGGGAGCTGTTTTTT	CSARGASTGELFF
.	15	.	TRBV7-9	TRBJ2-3	TGTGCCAGCAGCTTAGCGGGGGGCCGGTCGGATACGCAGTATTTT	CASSLAGGRSDTQYF
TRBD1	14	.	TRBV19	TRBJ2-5	TGTGCCAGTAACATGGGACAGGGGGCGGAGACCCAGTACTTC	CASNMGQGAETQYF
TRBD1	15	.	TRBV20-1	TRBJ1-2	TGCAGTGCTAGGGGACAGGGGGGGAATAACTATGGCTACACCTTC	CSARGQGGNNYGYTF
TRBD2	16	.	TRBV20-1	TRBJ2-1	TGCAGTGCTAGAGATCAGGCTAGCGGGGGGGCCGGGGAGCAGTTCTTC	CSARDQASGGAGEQFF
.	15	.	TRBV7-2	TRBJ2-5	TGTGCCAGCAGCACGGGACACCCGTACCAAGAGACCCAGTACTTC	CASSTGHPYQETQYF
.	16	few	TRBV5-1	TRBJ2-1	TGCGCCAGCAGCCACGGGGGGCAGGTCTTTGGCAATGAGCAGTTCTTC	CASSHGGQVFGNEQFF
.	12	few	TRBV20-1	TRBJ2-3	TGCAGTGCTAAGACAGCCACAGATACGCAGTATTTT	CSAKTATDTQYF
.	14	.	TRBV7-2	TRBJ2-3	TGTGCCAGCAGCCAACAAATACCCCCTTATACGCAGTATTTT	CASSQQIPPYTQYF
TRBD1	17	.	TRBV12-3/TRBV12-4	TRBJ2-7	TGTGCCAGCAGTTTAGCGTTAAGGGGGCCTAGCTCCTACGAGCAGTACTTC	CASSLALRGPSSYEQYF
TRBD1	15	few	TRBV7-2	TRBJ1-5	TGTGCCAGCAGCTTAAAGGGGGCGAGCAATCAGCCCCAGCATTTT	CASSLKGASNQPQHF
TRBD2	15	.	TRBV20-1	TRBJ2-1	TGCAGTGCTAGATTTACGGGGGGTTCCTACAATGAGCAGTTCTTC	CSARFTGGSYNEQFF
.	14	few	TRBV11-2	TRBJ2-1	TGTGCCAGCAGCTTATCCGGTCTCGCGAATGAGCAGTTCTTC	CASSLSGLANEQFF
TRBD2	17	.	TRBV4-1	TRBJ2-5	TGCGCCAGCAGCCAATTCCCCCCTAGCGGGACGGGGGAGACCCAGTACTTC	CASSQFPPSGTGETQYF